This T cell receptor beta chain was sequenced during a study of blood T cells in healthy people across ages. A minimum of 6.5 million PBMCs was isolated per sample. Together with a sample-barcoded 5' primer, a J-beta primer mix was included in a second PCR lasting roughly 6 to 12 cycles. TCRdb re-analysed the 5' RACE reads in MiXCR, keeping a single row per CDR3 protein. This table has 800,000 or so distinct CDR3 sequences, around 25% appearing once. A further study also used this sample, focusing on T cells of mothers and their children.

The TCR comes from a boy between 10 and 17 years old in good health. The sequenced sample consisted of blood.

CDR3 DNA: TGCAGTGCTAACGCCTACCCTTCGGGTGAGCAGTTCTTC. It yields the protein CSANAYPSGEQFF. The rearrangement uses TRBV20-1 and TRBJ2-1; D not certain. Germline CDR1 DFQATT, CDR2 SNEGSKA (reference sequence). V was shortened by 4 bases and J by 9 bases, with 16 bases between the two germline ends. The CDR3 extends over 13 amino acids.